The 10 T cell receptor beta chains listed next were all sequenced from one sample in a study of cytomegalovirus exposure and HLA in healthy donors. The primer mix had 60 Vbeta and 13 Jbeta primers. The protocol was immunoSEQ multiplex PCR, while the TCRdb copy is restricted to in-frame clones and leaves out a portion. The sample gives approximately 160,000 clones, around 80% of which show up once; about 5% is in the top ten. Sequencing was performed on PBMCs. These TCRs come from a woman aged 45-59 years in good health and CMV-seropositive.

This sequence joins TRBV18 and TRBJ1-1; perhaps TRBD1 as D (5 bases). Deletions cut 3 bases from V and 5 bases from J, with 16 bases between. From germline, CDR1 is KGHSH and CDR2 LQKENI. The length of the CDR3 is 15 residues. The CDR3 sequence is CASSPSRGGGTEAFF. CDR3 nucleotide sequence: TGTGCCAGCTCACCCTCCCGGGGGGGAGGGACTGAAGCTTTCTTT.

In regard to this clone: At one boundary the junction diverges from the germline segment, which might be a read error. J is TRBJ2-2 and V is TRBV7-9; TRBD2 matches at 14 bases. Looked up from germline, CDR1 is SEHNR and CDR2 is FQNEAQ (reference sequence). The CDR3 is 16 residues long. This CDR3 is CSSSWGLAGDTGELFF. CDR3 nucleotide sequence: TGTTCCAGCAGCTGGGGACTAGCGGGAGACACCGGGGAGCTGTTTTTT.

This chain connects TRBV5-1 to TRBJ2-1; 9 bases align to TRBD2. The CDR3 extends over 13 amino acids. Germline CDR1 SGHRS, CDR2 YFSETQ. The V and J ends lost 2 bases and 12 bases, in that order; junction bases with no gene match: 6. The CDR3 loop is CASSLGTSNRQFF. The CDR3 DNA follows: TGCGCCAGCAGCTTAGGGACTAGCAATAGGCAGTTCTTC.

The chain is built from TRBV7-3 and TRBJ2-2; 15 bases match TRBD2. This CDR3 region has 18 residues. V lost 4 bases and J lost 6; bases outside the gene matches: 9. Germline assignment: CDR1 SGHTA and CDR2 FQGTGA. CDR3: CASSSQGTSGGIAGELFF. The DNA for the CDR3 is TGTGCCAGCAGCTCCCAGGGGACTAGCGGGGGGATTGCCGGGGAGCTGTTTTTT.

V gene TRBV2 combines with J gene TRBJ2-7, with D tentatively TRBD2 (6 bases). Germline loops: CDR1 SNHLY, CDR2 FYNNEI. This CDR3 comprises 13 residues. Trimming took 4 bases from V and 2 from J, leaving 9 bases between them. The CDR3 is CASSVGEAYEQYF. In nucleotides, the CDR3 is TGTGCCAGCAGTGTGGGGGAGGCCTACGAGCAGTACTTC.

V is TRBV7-2 and J is TRBJ1-5, with 10 nucleotides matching TRBD1. The V and J ends lost 4 bases and 5 bases, in that order; junction bases with no gene match: 2. Germline values: CDR1 SGHTA, CDR2 FQGNSA. This CDR3 has 14 residues. The CDR3 loop is CASSSTGGYQPQHF. CDR3 bases: TGTGCCAGCAGCTCGACAGGGGGCTATCAGCCCCAGCATTTT.

This chain connects TRBV27 to TRBJ2-3; D is possibly TRBD2 (7 bases). The CDR3 totals 15 residues. Trimming removed 5 bases at V and 6 bases at J, with 18 bases between. CDR1 MNHEY and CDR2 SMNVEV come from the germline V gene (reference sequence). The CDR3 region has the DNA TGTGCCAGCAGTCTCTCAGGACTAGGGGGGGATACGCAGTATTTT. It codes for CASSLSGLGGDTQYF.

The chain has TRBV7-9 and TRBJ2-5; the D gene is possibly TRBD2 (5 bases). The last part of the DNA fits TRBJ2-7 better; the J call may be wrong. Germline V gives CDR1 SEHNR, CDR2 FQNEAQ (reference sequence). The CDR3 contains 14 residues. The CDR3 DNA is TGTGCCAGCAGCTCTCCCCGGCGGGCCTACGAGCAGTACTTC. It specifies CASSSPRRAYEQYF.

This clone was detected a few times. This rearrangement joins TRBV9 to TRBJ2-7, with 10 bases aligning to TRBD2. With 1 base clipped from V and 6 bases from J, the junction kept 10 bases outside the gene matches. The CDR3 consists of 16 residues. CDR1 and CDR2 (germline): SGDLS, YYNGEE. The CDR3 nucleotides read TGTGCCAGCAGCGTAACCCTAGCGGGGGCCGGGGTCGAGCAGTACTTC. Amino acid sequence: CASSVTLAGAGVEQYF.

J is TRBJ2-3 and V is TRBV2; TRBD2 matches 11 bases. Germline V lookup: CDR1 SNHLY, CDR2 FYNNEI. The junction had 6 bases not matched to a gene; V was cut back by 7 bases and J by 3 bases. The CDR3 covers 15 residues. CDR3 amino acids: CASTRGTSGTDTQYF. Here the CDR3 DNA reads TGTGCCAGCACCCGGGGGACTAGCGGAACAGATACGCAGTATTTT. The entire variable domain, with the rest obtained from reference TRBV2 and TRBJ2-3, is as follows: EPEVTQTPSHQVTQMGQEVILRCVPISNHLYFYWYRQILGQKVEFLVSFYNNEISEKSEIFDDQFSVERPDGSNFTLKIRSTKLEDSAMYFCASTRGTSGTDTQYFGPGTRLTVL.